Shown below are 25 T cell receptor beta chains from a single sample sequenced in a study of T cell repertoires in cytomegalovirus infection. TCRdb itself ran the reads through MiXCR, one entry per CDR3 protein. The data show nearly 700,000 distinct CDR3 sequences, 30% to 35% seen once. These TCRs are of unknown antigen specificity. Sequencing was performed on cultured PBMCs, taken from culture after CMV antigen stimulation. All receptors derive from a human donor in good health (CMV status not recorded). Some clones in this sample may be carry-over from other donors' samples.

This CDR3 reads CASSPKPTNEKLFF. CDR3 nucleotides: TGTGCCAGCAGCCCCAAGCCGACTAATGAAAAACTGTTTTTT. The gene calls are TRBV11-1 and TRBJ1-4; D not certain. V was cut by 5 bases and J by 2 bases, with 9 bases left in between. This CDR3 spans 14 amino acids. Germline loops: CDR1 SGHAT, CDR2 FQDESV (reference sequence).

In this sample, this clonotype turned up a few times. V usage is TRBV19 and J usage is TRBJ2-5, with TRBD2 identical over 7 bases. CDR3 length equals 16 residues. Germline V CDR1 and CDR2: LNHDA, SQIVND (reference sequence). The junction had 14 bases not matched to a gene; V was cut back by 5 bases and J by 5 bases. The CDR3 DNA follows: TGTGCCAGTAGTCCGCGGGGAGGGGCCGTAGCGGAGACCCAGTACTTC. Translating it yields CASSPRGGAVAETQYF.

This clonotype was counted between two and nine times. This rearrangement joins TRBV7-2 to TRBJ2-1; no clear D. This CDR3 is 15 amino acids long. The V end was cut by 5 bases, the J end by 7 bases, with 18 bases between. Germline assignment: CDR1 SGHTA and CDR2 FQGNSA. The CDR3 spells CASSTLVALGNEQFF. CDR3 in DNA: TGTGCCAGCAGCACTCTAGTAGCACTCGGGAATGAGCAGTTCTTC. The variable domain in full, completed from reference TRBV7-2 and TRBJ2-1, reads GAGVSQSPSNKVTEKGKDVELRCDPISGHTALYWYRQSLGQGLEFLIYFQGNSAPDKSGLPSDRFSAERTGGSVSTLTIQRTQQEDSAVYLCASSTLVALGNEQFFGPGTRLTVL.

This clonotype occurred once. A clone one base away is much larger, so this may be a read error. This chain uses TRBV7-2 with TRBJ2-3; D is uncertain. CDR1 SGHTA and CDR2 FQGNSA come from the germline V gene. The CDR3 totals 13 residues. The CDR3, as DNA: TGTGCCAGCAGCTTGAAGCACACAGATACGCCGTATTTT. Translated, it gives CASSLKHTDTPYF.

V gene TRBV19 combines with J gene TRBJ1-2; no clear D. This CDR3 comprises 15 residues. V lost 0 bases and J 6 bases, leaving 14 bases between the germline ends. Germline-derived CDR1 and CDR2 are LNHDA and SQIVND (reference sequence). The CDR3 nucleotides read TGTGCCAGTAGTATAGATCACGGAGCCCTACATGGCTACACCTTC. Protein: CASSIDHGALHGYTF.

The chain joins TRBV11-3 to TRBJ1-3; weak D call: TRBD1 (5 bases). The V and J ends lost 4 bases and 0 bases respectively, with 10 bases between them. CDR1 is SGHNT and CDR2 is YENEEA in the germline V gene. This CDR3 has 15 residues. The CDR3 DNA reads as TGTGCCAGCAGCTCGGGACGGGACTCTGGAAACACCATATATTTT. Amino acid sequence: CASSSGRDSGNTIYF. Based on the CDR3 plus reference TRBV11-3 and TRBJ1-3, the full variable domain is EAGVVQSPRYKIIEKKQPVAFWCNPISGHNTLYWYLQNLGQGPELLIRYENEEAVDDSQLPKDRFSAERLKGVDSTLKIQPAELGDSAVYLCASSSGRDSGNTIYFGEGSWLTVV.

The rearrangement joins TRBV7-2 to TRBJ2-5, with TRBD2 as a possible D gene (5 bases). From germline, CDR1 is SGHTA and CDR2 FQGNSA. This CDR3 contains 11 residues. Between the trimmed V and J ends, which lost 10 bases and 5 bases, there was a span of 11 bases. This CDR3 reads CAIRRWETQYF. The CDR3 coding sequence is TGTGCCATCCGGAGGTGGGAGACCCAGTACTTC.

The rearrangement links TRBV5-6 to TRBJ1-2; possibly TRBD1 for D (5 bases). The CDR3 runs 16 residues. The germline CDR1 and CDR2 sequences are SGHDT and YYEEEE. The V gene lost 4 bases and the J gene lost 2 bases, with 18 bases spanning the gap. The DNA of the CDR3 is TGTGCCAGCAGCCCGGGACGGGGGAGAGTAAACTATGGCTACACCTTC. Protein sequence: CASSPGRGRVNYGYTF.

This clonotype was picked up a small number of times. The CDR3 reads CASSGPGLAGNEQFF. The DNA of the CDR3 is TGTGCCAGCAGCGGACCAGGACTAGCGGGTAATGAGCAGTTCTTC. V is TRBV7-9 and J is TRBJ2-1; TRBD2 matches 11 bases. The CDR3 loop spans 15 amino acids. Germline CDR1 is SEHNR and CDR2 is FQNEAQ (reference sequence). The V gene end was trimmed by 5 bases and the J gene end by 7 bases; junction bases not matched to a gene: 7.

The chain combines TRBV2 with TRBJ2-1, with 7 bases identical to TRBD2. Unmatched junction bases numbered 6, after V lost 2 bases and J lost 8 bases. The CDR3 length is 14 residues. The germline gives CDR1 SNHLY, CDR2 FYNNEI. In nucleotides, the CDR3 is TGTGCCAGCAGTGAATTGAGCCGGGGGGATGAGCAGTTCTTC. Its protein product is CASSELSRGDEQFF.

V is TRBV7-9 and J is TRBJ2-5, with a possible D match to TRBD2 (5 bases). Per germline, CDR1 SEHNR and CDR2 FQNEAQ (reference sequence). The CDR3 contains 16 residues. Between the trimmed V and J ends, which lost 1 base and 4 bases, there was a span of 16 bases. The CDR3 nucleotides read TGTGCCAGCAGCTTAGGGATCGGGGTCCACGGAGAGACCCAGTACTTC. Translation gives CASSLGIGVHGETQYF. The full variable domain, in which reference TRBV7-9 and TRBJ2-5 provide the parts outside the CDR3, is DTGVSQNPRHKITKRGQNVTFRCDPISEHNRLYWYRQTLGQGPEFLTYFQNEAQLEKSRLLSDRFSAERPKGSFSTLEIQRTEQGDSAMYLCASSLGIGVHGETQYFGPGTRLLVL.

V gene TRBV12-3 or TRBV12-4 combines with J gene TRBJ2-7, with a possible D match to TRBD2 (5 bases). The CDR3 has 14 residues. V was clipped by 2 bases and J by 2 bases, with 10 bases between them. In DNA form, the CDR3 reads TGTGCCAGCAGTTTACAAGCGGCGACCTACGAGCAGTACTTC. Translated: CASSLQAATYEQYF.

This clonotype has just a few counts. CDR3 bases: TGTGCCAGCAGCTTAGATGGGACTAGCGGGGCCGAGACCCAGTACTTC. Amino acid sequence: CASSLDGTSGAETQYF. This rearrangement joins TRBV7-2 to TRBJ2-5; TRBD2 agrees at 13 bases. Germline CDR1 and CDR2: SGHTA and FQGNSA. V dropped 1 base and J dropped 5; count of bases not matched to a gene: 4. This CDR3 spans 16 amino acids.

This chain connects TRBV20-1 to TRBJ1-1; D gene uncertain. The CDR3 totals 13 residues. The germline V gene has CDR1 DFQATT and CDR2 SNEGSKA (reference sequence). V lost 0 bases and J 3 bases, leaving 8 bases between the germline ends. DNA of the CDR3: TGCAGTGCTAGAGAAGACCCCTACACTGAAGCTTTCTTT. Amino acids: CSAREDPYTEAFF.

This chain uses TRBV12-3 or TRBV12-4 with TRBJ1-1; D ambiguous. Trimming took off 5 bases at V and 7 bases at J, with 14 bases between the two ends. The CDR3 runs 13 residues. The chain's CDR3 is CASSPDLALEAFF. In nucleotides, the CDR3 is TGTGCCAGCAGTCCGGACCTAGCACTTGAAGCTTTCTTT.

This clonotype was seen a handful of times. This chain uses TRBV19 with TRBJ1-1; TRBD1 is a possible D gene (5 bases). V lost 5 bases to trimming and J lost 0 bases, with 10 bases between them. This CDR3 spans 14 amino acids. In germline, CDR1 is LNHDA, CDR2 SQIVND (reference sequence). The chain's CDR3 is CASSARGVNTEAFF. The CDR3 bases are TGTGCCAGTAGTGCCAGAGGGGTGAACACTGAAGCTTTCTTT.

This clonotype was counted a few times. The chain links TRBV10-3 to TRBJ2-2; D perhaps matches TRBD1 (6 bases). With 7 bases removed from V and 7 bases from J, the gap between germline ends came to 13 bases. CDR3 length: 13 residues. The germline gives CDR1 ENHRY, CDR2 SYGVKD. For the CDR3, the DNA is TGTGCCATCAATGGGGGCTCAGGCGGGGAGCTGTTTTTT. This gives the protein CAINGGSGGELFF.

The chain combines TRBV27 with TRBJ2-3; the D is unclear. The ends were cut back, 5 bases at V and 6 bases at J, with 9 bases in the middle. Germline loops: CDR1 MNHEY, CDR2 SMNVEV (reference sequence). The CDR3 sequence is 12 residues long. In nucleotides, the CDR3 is TGTGCCAGCAGTAACTATCGGGATACGCAGTATTTT. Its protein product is CASSNYRDTQYF.

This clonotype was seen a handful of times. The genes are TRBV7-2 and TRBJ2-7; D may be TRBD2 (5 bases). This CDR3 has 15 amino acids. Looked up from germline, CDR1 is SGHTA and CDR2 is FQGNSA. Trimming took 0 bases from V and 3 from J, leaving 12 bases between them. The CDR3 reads CASSLASQRYYEQYF. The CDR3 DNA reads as TGTGCCAGCAGCTTAGCATCCCAGCGGTACTACGAGCAGTACTTC.

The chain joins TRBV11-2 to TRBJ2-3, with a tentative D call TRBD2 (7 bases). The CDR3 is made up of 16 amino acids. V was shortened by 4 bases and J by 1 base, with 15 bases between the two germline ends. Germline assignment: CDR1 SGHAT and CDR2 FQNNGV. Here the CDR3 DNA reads TGTGCCAGCAGCTCCCCTCCGCGGGGGCGCACAGATACGCAGTATTTT. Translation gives CASSSPPRGRTDTQYF.

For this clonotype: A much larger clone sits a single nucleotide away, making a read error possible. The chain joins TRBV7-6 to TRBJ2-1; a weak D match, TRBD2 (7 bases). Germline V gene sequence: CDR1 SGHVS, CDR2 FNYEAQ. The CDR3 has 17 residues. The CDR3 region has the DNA TGTGCCAGCAGCTTAGCGGGGGCTAGCGGCTCATACAATGGGCAGTTCTTC. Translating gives CASSLAGASGSYNGQFF.

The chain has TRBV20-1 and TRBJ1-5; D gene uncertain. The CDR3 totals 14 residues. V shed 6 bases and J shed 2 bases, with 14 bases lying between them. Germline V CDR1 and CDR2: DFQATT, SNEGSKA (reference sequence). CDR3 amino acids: CSALLPGGNQPQHF. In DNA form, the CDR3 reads TGCAGTGCCCTGCTCCCAGGCGGCAATCAGCCCCAGCATTTT.

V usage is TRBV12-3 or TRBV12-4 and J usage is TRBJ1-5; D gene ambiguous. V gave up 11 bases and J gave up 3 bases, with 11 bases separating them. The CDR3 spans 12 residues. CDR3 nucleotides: TGTGCCTGCCGGCGGTCCAATCAGCCCCAGCATTTT. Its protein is CACRRSNQPQHF.

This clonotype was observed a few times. The CDR3: CASSLDLTSYNEQFF. The DNA for the CDR3 is TGTGCCAGCAGCTTAGATCTTACTTCCTACAATGAGCAGTTCTTC. The V call is TRBV11-2, the J call TRBJ2-1; D is uncertain. The CDR3 contains 15 residues. Germline CDR1 is SGHAT and CDR2 is FQNNGV. V was cut by 0 bases and J by 1 base, with 7 bases left in between.

Here the CDR3 DNA reads TGTGCCAGCAGTGATCTGACAGCTTTCTCTGGGGCCAACGTCCTGACTTTC. It codes for CASSDLTAFSGANVLTF. The chain is built from TRBV6-1 and TRBJ2-6; D may be TRBD1 (5 bases). Per the germline V gene, CDR1 is MNHNS and CDR2 is SASEGT. This CDR3 comprises 17 residues. Trimming removed 3 bases from V and 0 bases from J, with 12 bases in between.